The 5 T cell receptor beta chains below all came from one sample that was sequenced in a study of shared clonotypes between healthy human individuals. Repertoires were generated with immunoSEQ multiplex PCR, while TCRdb's copy carries only in-frame clones and drops some. The sample has 2 million to 2.5 million clones, approximately 93% seen once. Sequenced sample: naive CD4+ T cells from PBMCs. Noted subset: CD45RA+ positively selected. These receptors all come from a man younger than 35 in good health. Some clones in this sample may be carry-over from other donors' samples.

The gene calls are TRBV30 and TRBJ2-2; maybe TRBD1 (5 bases). This CDR3 is 14 amino acids long. Germline CDR1 is GTSNPN and CDR2 is SVGIG (reference sequence). The germline V and J ends were trimmed by 3 bases and 2 bases, with 10 bases remaining between them. CDR3 in amino acids: CAWRLDTNTGELFF. CDR3 bases: TGTGCCTGGAGGTTGGACACAAACACCGGGGAGCTGTTTTTT.

This clone has only one observation. CDR3 coding DNA: TGTGCCAGCAGTTTAACGGACAGCCTCAATCAGCCCCAGCATTTT. It translates to CASSLTDSLNQPQHF. V usage is TRBV28 and J usage is TRBJ1-5; possibly TRBD1 for D (6 bases). The germline V gene has CDR1 MDHEN and CDR2 SYDVKM. The CDR3 totals 15 residues. The V end lost 2 bases, the J end lost 3 bases, and 11 bases lay between the germline ends.

The V call is TRBV28, the J call TRBJ2-3; D is perhaps TRBD1 or TRBD2 (6 bases each). The length of the CDR3 is 18 residues. Looked up from germline, CDR1 is MDHEN and CDR2 is SYDVKM. V dropped 6 bases and J dropped 0 bases, with 22 bases sitting between them. The CDR3 sequence: CASSSGAASLLSTDTQYF. The CDR3 bases are TGTGCCAGCAGCTCGGGGGCAGCGTCCCTTCTCAGCACAGATACGCAGTATTTT. Drawing the rest from reference TRBV28 and TRBJ2-3, the complete variable domain is DVKVTQSSRYLVKRTGEKVFLECVQDMDHENMFWYRQDPGLGLRLIYFSYDVKMKEKGDIPEGYSVSREKKERFSLILESASTNQTSMYLCASSSGAASLLSTDTQYFGPGTRLTVL.

The rearrangement joins TRBV6-1 to TRBJ2-1; unclear D gene. Germline V gives CDR1 MNHNS, CDR2 SASEGT. This CDR3 region has 14 residues. The V end lost 8 bases, the J end lost 0 bases, and 11 bases lay between the germline ends. The CDR3 here is CASQPHLSYNEQFF. Here the CDR3 DNA reads TGTGCCAGCCAACCTCACCTCTCCTACAATGAGCAGTTCTTC.

This chain connects TRBV5-1 to TRBJ2-7; the D call may be TRBD1 or TRBD2 (5 bases each). The CDR3 loop spans 14 amino acids. The germline V gene encodes CDR1 SGHRS and CDR2 YFSETQ. Trimming cost V 1 base and J 0 bases, with 8 bases left between them. CDR3 amino acids: CASSLKGSSYEQYF. The CDR3, as DNA: TGCGCCAGCAGCTTGAAGGGGAGCTCCTACGAGCAGTACTTC. The variable domain in full, completed from reference TRBV5-1 and TRBJ2-7, reads KAGVTQTPRYLIKTRGQQVTLSCSPISGHRSVSWYQQTPGQGLQFLFEYFSETQRNKGNFPGRFSGRQFSNSRSEMNVSTLELGDSALYLCASSLKGSSYEQYFGPGTRLTVT.